This T cell receptor (beta chain) was retrieved from a study of monozygotic twins with inflammatory bowel disease (dated by TCRdb to about 2019). Notes on the research overall: A total of roughly 28 monozygotic twin pairs were included in the full study, comprising nine German pairs (four IBD-concordant, five IBD-discordant) and 19 IBD-discordant Danish pairs. Within discordant pairs, disease-associated traits were sought mainly by comparing IBD patients with their genetically identical healthy co-twins. Each individual had, on average, about 151 000 unique TCRalpha sequences and 181 000 unique TCRbeta sequences available for analysis. Study-wide conclusions, independent of this receptor: IBD patients shared fewer clonotypes with other individuals than healthy twins did, most markedly in patients showing signs of disease activity. Repertoire similarity did not differ between concordant and discordant twins, possibly due to limited statistical power. The results gave no support for a single strong signal or clonotype linked to IBD. Different T cell subtypes could not be distinguished in the analysis. Differing immunosuppressive treatments among patients may have added background noise and inter-individual variability to the repertoires. A decrease in TCRbeta repertoire diversity, as measured by inverse Simpson index, was observed in IBD patients compared with their healthy co-twins.

A 2.5 ml peripheral blood sample was drawn into PAXgene tubes per donor and stored at -80°C. Without T cell sorting, total RNA was isolated from whole blood using the PAXgene blood miRNA kit on an automated QIAcube. Deep TCRalpha and TCRbeta repertoire profiling with unique molecular barcoding was performed on peripheral blood of monozygotic twin pairs concordant or discordant for inflammatory bowel disease. Smoking habits were recorded for all twin pairs, with individuals classified as current, former or never smokers. The CDR3 goes from the cysteine to the phenylalanine over 20 residues. DNA for this receptor is not on file. CDR1 SGHTA and CDR2 FQGNSA are derived from the germline V gene. Worth noting for this clonotype: Its antigen specificity is not known.

Libraries came from 5' RACE. For each TCR library, 3,000 to 4,000 ng of total RNA was used. For each sample, cDNA synthesis with SMARTScribe reverse transcriptase was split into eight separate reactions. Unique molecular identifiers containing a 6-nucleotide sample barcode were introduced through template switching during cDNA synthesis. TCRalpha and TCRbeta cDNA was amplified in two nested PCRs of 16 and 9 cycles, and bead purification was carried out after each PCR. Before amplification, the cDNA was treated with uracil DNA-glycosylase and purified using the QIAquick PCR purification kit. The second PCR added Illumina TruSeq-compatible adapters along with sample-specific barcodes. Library quality and concentration were assessed using TapeStation and Qubit, and roughly 5 ng of each library was pooled. Sequencing of the pooled libraries was done on an Illumina HiSeq2500 single-index Rapid Run using custom sequencing primers and 2 x 100 bp reads. Per the original workflow: MiGEC version 1.2.6 was used for UMI-based consensus assembly to correct PCR and sequencing errors. MiXCR version 2.1.1 was used to carry out V(D)J alignment, clonotype assembly and CDR3 extraction. Gene usage, clonotype sharing and MAIT/NKT TCR abundance were normalised by analysing the top 1000, 10 000 and 20 000 clonotypes per sample. After downsampling to 27 000 UMIs, diversity was calculated as the inverse Simpson index using the vegan R package. Statistical testing used paired Mann-Whitney U tests on the discordant twin pairs and applied Benjamini-Hochberg correction for multiple testing. TCRdb reprocessed the reads, and each CDR3 protein sequence is entered once, without DNA. The V and J calls here are based on TCRdb, not the publication. The table held for this sample gives some 150,000 distinct CDR3 sequences. The ten largest account for approximately 2.4% of the sample.

The sequenced material came from blood. Here the chain combines TRBV7-2 and TRBJ2-1; TCRdb calls TRBD2, which cannot be checked without DNA. The receptor was isolated from a human donor with ulcerative colitis or Crohn's disease, or a healthy co-twin of an affected twin (not recorded which). The CDR3 region reads CASSSASGGPIRRSYNEQFF.